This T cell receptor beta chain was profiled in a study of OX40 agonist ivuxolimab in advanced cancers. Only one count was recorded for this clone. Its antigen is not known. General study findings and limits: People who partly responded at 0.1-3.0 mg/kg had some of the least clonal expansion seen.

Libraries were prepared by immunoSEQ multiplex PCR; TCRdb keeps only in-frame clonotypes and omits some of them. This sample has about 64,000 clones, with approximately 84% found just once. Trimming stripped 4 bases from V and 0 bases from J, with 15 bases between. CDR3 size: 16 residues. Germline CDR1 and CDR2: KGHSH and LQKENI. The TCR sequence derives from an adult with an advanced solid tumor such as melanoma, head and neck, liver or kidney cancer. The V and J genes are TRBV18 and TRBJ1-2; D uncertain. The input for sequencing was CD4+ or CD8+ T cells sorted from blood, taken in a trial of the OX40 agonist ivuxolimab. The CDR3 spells CASSHGVPAPNYGYTF. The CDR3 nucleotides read TGTGCCAGCTCACACGGAGTTCCTGCCCCTAACTATGGCTACACCTTC.